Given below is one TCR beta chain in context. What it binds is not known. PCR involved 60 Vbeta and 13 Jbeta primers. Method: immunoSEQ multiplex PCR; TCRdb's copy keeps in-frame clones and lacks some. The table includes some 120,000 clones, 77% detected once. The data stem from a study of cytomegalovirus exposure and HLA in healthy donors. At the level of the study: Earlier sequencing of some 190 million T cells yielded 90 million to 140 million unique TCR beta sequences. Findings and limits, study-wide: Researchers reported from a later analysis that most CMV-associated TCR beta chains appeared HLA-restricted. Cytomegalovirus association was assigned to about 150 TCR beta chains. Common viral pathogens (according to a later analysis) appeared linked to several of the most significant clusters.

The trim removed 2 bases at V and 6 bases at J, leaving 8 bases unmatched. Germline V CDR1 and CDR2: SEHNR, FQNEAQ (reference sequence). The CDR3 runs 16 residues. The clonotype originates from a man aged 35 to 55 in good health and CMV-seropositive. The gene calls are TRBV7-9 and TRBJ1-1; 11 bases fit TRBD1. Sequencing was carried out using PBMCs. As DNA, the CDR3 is TGTGCCAGCAGCTTAATGCCTGGACAGGGGGCCCCTGAAGCTTTCTTT. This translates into CASSLMPGQGAPEAFF.